The 25 T cell receptor beta chains below all came from one sample that was sequenced in a study of control samples from healthy donors and cancer patients. Libraries were prepared by immunoSEQ multiplex PCR; TCRdb keeps only in-frame clonotypes and omits some of them. Among 110,000 or so clones listed, around nine tenths were seen once. Sequences were obtained from blood. Receptors originate from a man younger than 45 in good health.

The chain couples TRBV5-1 to TRBJ2-2, with D perhaps matching TRBD1 (6 bases). Trimming took off 1 base at V and 1 base at J, with 11 bases between the two ends. The germline V gene encodes CDR1 SGHRS and CDR2 YFSETQ. The CDR3 has 16 amino acids. This CDR3 is CASSLFTGLNTGELFF. CDR3 bases: TGCGCCAGCAGCTTGTTTACAGGGCTGAACACCGGGGAGCTGTTTTTT.

This clone was detected once. J is TRBJ1-4 and V is TRBV18, with a weak D call TRBD1 (6 bases). The V gene lost 2 bases and the J gene lost 7 bases, with 11 bases spanning the gap. CDR3 size: 14 residues. Germline V gives CDR1 KGHSH, CDR2 LQKENI. Here the CDR3 DNA reads TGTGCCAGCTCACCATCACAGGGAAGTGAAAAACTGTTTTTT. It codes for CASSPSQGSEKLFF.

The chain uses TRBV28 and TRBJ1-2, with D maybe TRBD1 (6 bases). V was shortened by 5 bases and J by 4 bases, with 23 bases between the two germline ends. The length of the CDR3 is 17 residues. Germline V lookup: CDR1 MDHEN, CDR2 SYDVKM. CDR3 in DNA: TGTGCCAGCAGTCCTTTGGGCCCCTCGGGGGCATTCTATGGCTACACCTTC. It is translated as CASSPLGPSGAFYGYTF.

V is TRBV3-1 (or the pseudogene TRBV3-2) and J is TRBJ2-3; 7 bases fit TRBD2. The length of the CDR3 is 14 residues. Germline loops: CDR1 LGHDT, CDR2 YNNKEL (reference sequence). Trimming took 3 bases from V and 7 from J; bases not matched to a gene: 7. CDR3 sequence (DNA): TGTGCCAGCAGCCACCAAGCGGGGATGAATACGCAGTATTTT. Translation gives CASSHQAGMNTQYF.

J is TRBJ1-1 and V is TRBV14; possibly TRBD1 for D (6 bases). The CDR3 runs to 15 residues. In germline, CDR1 is SGHDN, CDR2 FVKESK. V was trimmed by 5 bases and J by 2 bases, leaving 15 bases between them. CDR3 coding DNA: TGTGCCAGCAGCTCACCGGACAGCAAAAACACTGAAGCTTTCTTT. Amino acid sequence: CASSSPDSKNTEAFF. Using reference TRBV14 and TRBJ1-1 for the parts outside the CDR3, the full variable domain is EAGVTQFPSHSVIEKGQTVTLRCDPISGHDNLYWYRRVMGKEIKFLLHFVKESKQDESGMPNNRFLAERTGGTYSTLKVQPAELEDSGVYFCASSSPDSKNTEAFFGQGTRLTVV.

The V and J genes are TRBV7-9 and TRBJ1-6, with 9 bases matching TRBD1. J was trimmed by 1 base and V by 5 bases; bases with no gene match: 12. The CDR3 has 19 amino acids. Germline V CDR1 and CDR2: SEHNR, FQNEAQ (reference sequence). CDR3 DNA sequence: TGTGCCAGCAGCCCAGGACAGGGGCTAGTTGGGTCCTATAATTCACCCCTCCACTTT. This translates into CASSPGQGLVGSYNSPLHF.

The chain combines TRBV30 with TRBJ1-1; no reliable D call. Germline V lookup: CDR1 GTSNPN, CDR2 SVGIG (reference sequence). With 0 bases removed from V and 2 bases from J, the gap between germline ends came to 7 bases. The CDR3 runs to 13 residues. The CDR3 sequence: CAWSVGRNTEAFF. DNA of the CDR3: TGTGCCTGGAGTGTTGGAAGAAACACTGAAGCTTTCTTT.

CDR3: CASSFIFNTEAFF. The CDR3 DNA sequence: TGTGCCAGCAGTTTTATATTTAACACTGAAGCTTTCTTT. This chain connects TRBV12-3 or TRBV12-4 to TRBJ1-1; D remains unclear. The ends were cut back, 3 bases at V and 2 bases at J, with 7 bases in the middle. This CDR3 has 13 residues.

The rearrangement joins TRBV3-1 (or the pseudogene TRBV3-2) to TRBJ2-5; D not resolved. V was clipped by 2 bases and J by 4 bases, with 14 bases between them. This CDR3 comprises 15 residues. In germline, CDR1 is LGHDT, CDR2 YNNKEL (reference sequence). The CDR3 sequence: CASSQRALGGETQYF. The CDR3 DNA reads as TGTGCCAGCAGCCAAAGAGCCCTTGGCGGAGAGACCCAGTACTTC.

This sequence joins TRBV7-2 and TRBJ2-7, with D unclear. There are 14 residues in the CDR3. Germline V gene data show CDR1 as SGHTA and CDR2 as FQGNSA. V lost 1 base, J lost 2 bases, and 9 bases lay in between. The CDR3 DNA follows: TGTGCCAGCAGCTTAGAACTCGCTGCCTACGAGCAGTACTTC. Its protein is CASSLELAAYEQYF.

The chain uses TRBV11-2 and TRBJ2-2, with D unresolved. The CDR3 spans 12 residues. Germline V gives CDR1 SGHAT, CDR2 FQNNGV. The ends were cut back, 2 bases at V and 12 bases at J, with 10 bases in the middle. For the CDR3, the DNA is TGTGCCAGCAGCTTAAAGCCCCCCCAGCTGTTTTTT. It encodes CASSLKPPQLFF.

This chain joins TRBV25-1 and TRBJ2-1, with unresolved D. This CDR3 contains 16 residues. The germline gives CDR1 MGHDK, CDR2 SYGVNS. Trimming left V 0 bases short and J 1 base short, with 10 bases between. The chain's CDR3 is CASSEYAGRSYNEQFF. CDR3 bases: TGTGCCAGCAGTGAATATGCAGGAAGGTCCTACAATGAGCAGTTCTTC.

This rearrangement joins TRBV2 to TRBJ2-5; 10 bases match TRBD1. The V gene's germline CDR1 is SNHLY and CDR2 FYNNEI. V trimming: 4 bases; J trimming: 7 bases; junction bases outside the gene matches: 9. This CDR3 is built from 15 residues. The CDR3 loop is CASSGQGQGYGTQYF. Written as DNA, the CDR3 is TGTGCCAGCAGTGGCCAGGGACAGGGGTACGGGACCCAGTACTTC.

The chain recombines TRBV5-6 with TRBJ2-5; TRBD2 matches at 9 bases. Germline trimming cut 3 bases from V and 1 base from J; bases unmatched to any gene: 4. Per the germline V gene, CDR1 is SGHDT and CDR2 is YYEEEE. The CDR3 has 15 amino acids. The CDR3 reads CASSSLLAGQETQYF. The DNA for the CDR3 is TGTGCCAGCAGCTCCCTACTAGCGGGCCAAGAGACCCAGTACTTC.

This chain connects TRBV5-6 to TRBJ2-7, with 10 nucleotides matching TRBD1. Losses at the gene ends were 6 bases for V and 4 bases for J; bases not matched to a gene: 13. CDR1 is SGHDT and CDR2 is YYEEEE in the germline V gene. This CDR3 comprises 16 residues. The DNA of the CDR3 is TGTGCCAGCAAGTCCCAAGGGACAGGGGCTTCGTACGAGCAGTACGTC. As protein: CASKSQGTGASYEQYV.

The genes are TRBV5-6 and TRBJ1-5, with TRBD1 matching over 7 bases. Germline-derived CDR1 and CDR2 are SGHDT and YYEEEE. The ends lost 4 bases at V and 6 bases at J; junction bases unmatched: 10. The CDR3 is 15 residues long. CDR3 coding DNA: TGTGCCAGCAGCCGGAGGACAGGTAGGGCTCAGCCCCAGCATTTT. Protein sequence: CASSRRTGRAQPQHF. The full variable domain, rest sourced from reference TRBV5-6 and TRBJ1-5, is DAGVTQSPTHLIKTRGQQVTLRCSPKSGHDTVSWYQQALGQGPQFIFQYYEEEERQRGNFPDRFSGHQFPNYSSELNVNALLLGDSALYLCASSRRTGRAQPQHFGDGTRLSIL.

J is TRBJ1-6 and V is TRBV14, with TRBD1 as a possible D gene (6 bases). The germline V and J ends were trimmed by 2 bases and 7 bases, with 12 bases remaining between them. CDR3 length: 15 residues. From germline, CDR1 is SGHDN and CDR2 FVKESK. The CDR3 region has the DNA TGTGCCAGCAGCCAAAGAGGGGGAGTGAATTCACCCCTCCACTTT. This gives the protein CASSQRGGVNSPLHF.

The V call is TRBV30, the J call TRBJ2-1, with D uncertain. The germline gives CDR1 GTSNPN, CDR2 SVGIG (reference sequence). There are 13 residues in the CDR3. V lost 1 base and J lost 2, with 6 bases in between. The CDR3 loop reads CAWSDLAYNEQFF. DNA for the CDR3: TGTGCCTGGAGTGACCTGGCCTACAATGAGCAGTTCTTC.

This clone has a handful of counts. The chain combines TRBV5-4 with TRBJ1-6, with TRBD1 as a possible D gene (6 bases). This CDR3 has 15 residues. Trimming removed 4 bases from V and 8 bases from J, with 16 bases in between. Germline-derived CDR1 and CDR2 are SGHNT and YYREEE (reference sequence). CDR3 loop: CASSLLLGHHSPLHF. CDR3 DNA: TGTGCCAGCAGCCTCTTATTGGGACACCATTCACCCCTCCACTTT.

The CDR3 nucleotides are TGTGCCAGCAGCCAATCAGGGGGCAATCAGCCCCAGCATTTT. Translation: CASSQSGGNQPQHF. The chain couples TRBV3-1 (or the pseudogene TRBV3-2) to TRBJ1-5, with D perhaps matching TRBD1 (6 bases). Trimming took 2 bases from V and 2 from J, leaving 7 bases between them. Germline assignment: CDR1 LGHDT and CDR2 YNNKEL (reference sequence). The CDR3 consists of 14 residues.

This rearrangement joins TRBV9 to TRBJ2-5; tentatively, D is TRBD1 (6 bases). Germline lookup yields CDR1 SGDLS and CDR2 YYNGEE. The CDR3 covers 13 residues. Trimming removed 7 bases at V and 2 bases at J, with 12 bases between. This chain's CDR3 is CASSVGQQETQYF. The CDR3, as DNA: TGTGCCAGCTCCGTTGGACAGCAAGAGACCCAGTACTTC.

The V gene is TRBV7-9, the J gene TRBJ1-3; unclear D gene. Germline CDR1 is SEHNR and CDR2 is FQNEAQ (reference sequence). V was shortened by 2 bases and J by 11 bases, with 4 bases between the two germline ends. The CDR3 extends over 10 amino acids. Here the CDR3 DNA reads TGTGCCAGCAGCTTAACGGCCATATATTTT. Amino acids: CASSLTAIYF. Full variable domain (remainder filled in from reference TRBV7-9 and TRBJ1-3): DTGVSQNPRHKITKRGQNVTFRCDPISEHNRLYWYRQTLGQGPEFLTYFQNEAQLEKSRLLSDRFSAERPKGSFSTLEIQRTEQGDSAMYLCASSLTAIYFGEGSWLTVV.

This sequence joins TRBV18 and TRBJ2-1; no firm D call. This CDR3 is built from 12 residues. V was shortened by 4 bases and J by 9 bases, with 10 bases between the two germline ends. Germline lookup yields CDR1 KGHSH and CDR2 LQKENI. CDR3 coding DNA: TGTGCCAGCTCACTTTATGAGAGTGAGCAGTTCTTC. This gives the protein CASSLYESEQFF.

To note about this clone: One end of the junction varies from germline; a read error may be responsible. This chain joins TRBV4-1 and TRBJ1-2, with a tentative D call TRBD1 (5 bases). Germline V gene sequence: CDR1 MGHRA, CDR2 YSYEKL. The length of the CDR3 is 16 residues. The CDR3, as DNA: TGCGCCACCAGCCACGGGTGGGGGGGACTGGGTGAAGGCTACACCTTC. Its translation: CATSHGWGGLGEGYTF.

In this sample, this clone turned up a few times. The chain combines TRBV7-2 with TRBJ1-1; D is ambiguous. Trimming took off 2 bases at V and 0 bases at J, with 7 bases between the two ends. Germline V gene sequence: CDR1 SGHTA, CDR2 FQGNSA. The CDR3 is 14 amino acids. Written as DNA, the CDR3 is TGTGCCAGCAGCTTAAGCGGGATGAACACTGAAGCTTTCTTT. Amino acid sequence: CASSLSGMNTEAFF. Full variable domain (remainder filled in from reference TRBV7-2 and TRBJ1-1): GAGVSQSPSNKVTEKGKDVELRCDPISGHTALYWYRQSLGQGLEFLIYFQGNSAPDKSGLPSDRFSAERTGGSVSTLTIQRTQQEDSAVYLCASSLSGMNTEAFFGQGTRLTVV.